This TCR beta chain was identified during a study of T cells expressing NK-cell markers. Turning to the study itself: Serological testing identified seven of the eight sequenced donors as HCMV-seropositive and one as seronegative.

Germline values: CDR1 MNHEY, CDR2 SVGAGI. The CDR3 totals 18 residues. General observations from the study: For several donors, the dominant NKG2C+ clonotypes made up roughly 1.0-8% of their CD8+ T cells.

A note on this clonotype: The antigen is unknown.

5'RACE template switching with UMIs generated TCR beta cDNA. TCRdb reprocessed the 5' RACE reads and reports one entry per CDR3 protein, with no DNA. In total, the table holds some 500,000 distinct CDR3 sequences. V is TRBV6-5 and J is TRBJ2-1; the TCRdb D gene call, TRBD2, has no DNA to confirm it. Sequencing was performed on blood T cells: a sorted CD56 or NKG2C T cell subset, CD4+ or CD8+ T cells, or bulk PBMC T cells (not recorded which). The clonotype originates from a woman between 45 and 60 years old in good health. CDR3 loop: CASSYRPPKVRAYNEQFF.